The rows below give T cell receptor beta chains drawn from one sample of a study of T-cell memory formation after mild COVID-19. Each CDR3 protein gets one entry after TCRdb re-called the 5' RACE reads with MiXCR. There are 70,000 to 100,000 distinct CDR3 sequences in the sample; about an eighth occur only once, and about 27% lies in the top ten. Input material: PBMCs or a T cell subset sorted from them (not recorded which). The receptors derive from an adult woman who had mild COVID-19 (a few samples of this study predate the infection). Cell type and time point are not known. The CDR3 runs from the conserved cysteine through the conserved F or W.

J gene: TRBJ1-5; V gene: TRBV4-1; CDR3 protein: CASSQGPGTNQPQHF
J gene: TRBJ2-7; V gene: TRBV29-1; CDR3 protein: CSVLAGENYEQYF
J gene: TRBJ2-7; V gene: TRBV11-2; CDR3 protein: CASSSPIERENEQYF
J gene: TRBJ2-7; V gene: TRBV27; CDR3 protein: CASSLFTGSYEQYF
J gene: TRBJ2-4; V gene: TRBV6-1; CDR3 protein: CASSEGTGVGYIQYF
J gene: TRBJ1-2; V gene: TRBV7-9; CDR3 protein: CASSFPRTGNYGYTF
J gene: TRBJ2-7; V gene: TRBV7-9; CDR3 protein: CASSPSGTGRSYEQYF
J gene: TRBJ2-1; V gene: TRBV12-3/TRBV12-4; CDR3 protein: CASSLGPAPSSYNEQFF
J gene: TRBJ2-7; V gene: TRBV3-1; CDR3 protein: CASSQPDYSYEQYF
J gene: TRBJ1-2; V gene: TRBV20-1; CDR3 protein: CSVVLDGANYGYTF
J gene: TRBJ2-2; V gene: TRBV6-2/TRBV6-3; CDR3 protein: CASSYPSGMVGTGELFF
J gene: TRBJ2-7; V gene: TRBV6-1; CDR3 protein: CATTYDRTYEQYF
J gene: TRBJ2-1; V gene: TRBV7-8; CDR3 protein: CASSLRDRRYNEQFF
J gene: TRBJ2-7; V gene: TRBV9; CDR3 protein: CASSVAPDKSSYEQYF
J gene: TRBJ2-7; V gene: TRBV3-1; CDR3 protein: CASSQGQGAIYEQYF
J gene: TRBJ2-7; V gene: TRBV11-2; CDR3 protein: CASSLDRPTGAGYEQYF
J gene: TRBJ2-3; V gene: TRBV9; CDR3 protein: CASSVVPGYSTDTQYF
J gene: TRBJ2-7; V gene: TRBV4-1; CDR3 protein: CASSLRQGFSYEQYF
J gene: TRBJ2-1; V gene: TRBV5-6; CDR3 protein: CASSWTSEQFF
J gene: TRBJ2-6; V gene: TRBV7-2; CDR3 protein: CASSPDPSGANVLTF
J gene: TRBJ1-1; V gene: TRBV7-9; CDR3 protein: CASSSQTEAFF
J gene: TRBJ2-1; V gene: TRBV9; CDR3 protein: CASSPDYNEQFF
J gene: TRBJ2-3; V gene: TRBV6-5; CDR3 protein: CASSYPSGTDTQYF
J gene: TRBJ1-5; V gene: TRBV6-6; CDR3 protein: CASTPVSNQPQHF
J gene: TRBJ1-5; V gene: TRBV7-9; CDR3 protein: CASSPEALNQPQHF
J gene: TRBJ2-1; V gene: TRBV20-1; CDR3 protein: CSARAGAYNEQFF
J gene: TRBJ2-3; V gene: TRBV6-1; CDR3 protein: CASSEARGGGPTDTQYF
J gene: TRBJ1-1; V gene: TRBV4-1; CDR3 protein: CASSQVSRGAEAFF
J gene: TRBJ2-4; V gene: TRBV6-5; CDR3 protein: CASSYSQGNIQYF
J gene: TRBJ2-7; V gene: TRBV12-3/TRBV12-4; CDR3 protein: CASSLAMGQAKYEQYF
J gene: TRBJ2-7; V gene: TRBV10-3; CDR3 protein: CAIRSGSGEQYF
J gene: TRBJ2-4; V gene: TRBV13; CDR3 protein: CASSLDSFRNIQYF
J gene: TRBJ1-6; V gene: TRBV4-1; CDR3 protein: CASSQEWGGSPLHF
J gene: TRBJ2-3; V gene: TRBV20-1; CDR3 protein: CSARGSDGGGDTQYF
J gene: TRBJ2-2; V gene: TRBV27; CDR3 protein: CASSRFPNTGELFF
J gene: TRBJ2-1; V gene: TRBV12-3/TRBV12-4; CDR3 protein: CASSSEPGQDGSRTRFF
J gene: TRBJ2-3; V gene: TRBV20-1; CDR3 protein: CSASLVGETTRTDTQYF
J gene: TRBJ1-2; V gene: TRBV27; CDR3 protein: CASSPQDYTDGYTF
J gene: TRBJ2-5; V gene: TRBV7-2; CDR3 protein: CASIPRGVSLETQYF
J gene: TRBJ1-1; V gene: TRBV5-1; CDR3 protein: CASSLGQNEAFF
J gene: TRBJ1-2; V gene: TRBV7-3; CDR3 protein: CASSLTKGQRNYGYTF
J gene: TRBJ1-2; V gene: TRBV7-9; CDR3 protein: CASSHRGSPKEYGYTF
J gene: TRBJ2-3; V gene: TRBV9; CDR3 protein: CASSVEGGRITDTQYF
J gene: TRBJ2-7; V gene: TRBV29-1; CDR3 protein: CSVARWREASYEQYF
J gene: TRBJ1-1; V gene: TRBV2; CDR3 protein: CASEGGKTGKTEAFF
J gene: TRBJ2-7; V gene: TRBV7-9; CDR3 protein: CASSRVAENYEQYF
J gene: TRBJ2-1; V gene: TRBV5-4; CDR3 protein: CASSLAPGSSYNEQFF
J gene: TRBJ2-1; V gene: TRBV20-1; CDR3 protein: CSASVSFSYNEQFF
J gene: TRBJ2-7; V gene: TRBV6-1; CDR3 protein: CASSERARWGQQYYEQYF